This T cell receptor (beta chain) was found in a study of response to subunit inactivated influenza vaccine. This clonotype appeared many times. From germline, CDR1 is SGHRS and CDR2 YFSETQ. V gave up 1 base and J gave up 5 bases, with 10 bases separating them. CDR3 size: 14 residues. One entry per CDR3 protein results from TCRdb running MiXCR on the RT-PCR reads. The sample carries about 620,000 distinct CDR3 sequences, roughly 12% recorded once. These data also featured in a second study, about T cells expressing NK-cell markers. That investigation notes: Making the TCR beta cDNA relied on 5'RACE template switching with UMIs. CD3+CD56+NKG2C+, CD3+CD56+NKG2C- and CD3+CD56-NKG2C+ T cells, once sorted, supplied the TCR beta repertoires. The study sequenced eight donors, seven HCMV-seropositive and one seronegative. The share of CD8+ T cells held by dominant NKG2C+ clonotypes was roughly 1.0-8% in several donors. Leadership of the CD3+CD56-NKG2C+ fraction also belonged to these clonotypes in a handful of donors.

The sample here was PBMCs from blood, taken on the day of vaccination. The receptor comes from a man aged 45 to 65 who received an inactivated influenza vaccine. The chain links TRBV5-1 to TRBJ2-1; D is unresolved. CDR3 amino acids: CASSLIYSHNEQFF. CDR3 DNA: TGCGCCAGCAGCTTGATATACAGCCACAATGAGCAGTTCTTC.